Included here is one T cell receptor beta chain sequence, with context. Its antigen remains undetermined. Base-call qualities are not available, and no considerably larger clone is one nucleotide away. These data are taken from a study of T cell responses to AZD1222 COVID-19 vaccine listed by TCRdb under 2021. In terms of the full investigation: Because spike-specific TCR depth and breadth did not differ between the two schedules, AZD1222 recipients who got a second dose at roughly 4 weeks were pooled with those who got a second dose at roughly 12 weeks. TCR sequencing covered 233 trial participants: some 210 given two doses of AZD1222 and about 26 given two doses of MenACWY control vaccine. Trial participants were enrolled by age into subgroups of 18-55, 56-69 and 70-plus years, and roughly 150, 30 and 60 TCR-sequenced participants, respectively, were included in these subgroups. General study outcomes and caveats: Reportedly, close to half of the unique spike-specific TCRs recognized epitopes lying outside the regions that are mutated in the B.1.351 and B.1.1.7 variants. The whole spike protein was spanned by vaccine-associated CD4 TCRs, and dominant responses were seen in regions 160-218 and 743-854. Only five or six AZD1222 recipients were SARS-CoV-2 seropositive at baseline, limiting conclusions about previously exposed vaccinees. The 56-69-year group was small, and its depth increase did not reach significance, likely because of low power. Most participants were white British and females outnumbered males, and the authors suggested that clonal diversity may have been underestimated. After two AZD1222 doses, both the breadth and the depth of spike-specific TCRs were significantly higher than at day 0 and than in MenACWY recipients. Because no samples from the day 14 peak response were available, repertoires could be characterized only after the peak T cell response.

The CDR3 regions of human TCRbeta chains were analyzed by immunosequencing. The authors processed their data as follows. TCRs in the repertoires were compared against a reference library of SARS-CoV-2-specific TCRs that had been generated with the MIRA antigen-specificity platform. Breadth was defined as the fraction of unique TCRs that were SARS-CoV-2-associated, and depth was defined as the fraction of total T cells that were SARS-CoV-2-associated. Each spike-specific TCR was assigned to its reactive spike region and to a CD4 or CD8 class using the MIRA data. Log10-transformed breadth and depth values were compared by one-way ANOVA with Sidak's multiple comparisons tests. The table comes from immuneACCESS by way of TCRdb, which keeps in-frame sequences with V and J called. Part of the clones is missing from these tables; in studies checked, under half for an unresolved V gene and the rest for unknown reasons. V, J and clone size reflect that table, while D and trimming were determined from the DNA. In all, the sample holds approximately 170,000 clones, and roughly 89% of those were seen once. The top ten constitute over 1.5% of the sample.

From a lookup of the germline V gene (reference sequence), CDR1 and CDR2 are LGHDT and YNNKEL. V is pared back by 4 bases and J by 3 bases, with 18 bases lying between the germline termini. The CDR3, cysteine through phenylalanine, is 16 amino acids long. Only the CDR3 region is kept as DNA, spanning 48 bases read in frame from base 1. This specimen's time point label, interpreted: baseline before first vaccination. Vaccinee samples were obtained from the UK trials COV001 and COV002, which included a single-blind randomized controlled phase 2/3 trial of AZD1222 (ChAdOx1 nCoV-19) in healthy adults. For TCRbeta chain sequencing, PBMC samples from trial participants were taken at day 0 and at day 28 after the second dose.

This chain is built from TRBV3-1 (or the pseudogene TRBV3-2) and TRBJ1-2; the D gene is not confidently resolved. Sequenced here: peripheral blood, sampled on day 0 of AZD1222 vaccination. The clonotype was recovered from an adult in good health. The nucleotide sequence is given as TGTGCCAGCAGCCGGCGAGTCACGGACGGACACTATGGCTACACCTTC. The encoded protein is CASSRRVTDGHYGYTF.